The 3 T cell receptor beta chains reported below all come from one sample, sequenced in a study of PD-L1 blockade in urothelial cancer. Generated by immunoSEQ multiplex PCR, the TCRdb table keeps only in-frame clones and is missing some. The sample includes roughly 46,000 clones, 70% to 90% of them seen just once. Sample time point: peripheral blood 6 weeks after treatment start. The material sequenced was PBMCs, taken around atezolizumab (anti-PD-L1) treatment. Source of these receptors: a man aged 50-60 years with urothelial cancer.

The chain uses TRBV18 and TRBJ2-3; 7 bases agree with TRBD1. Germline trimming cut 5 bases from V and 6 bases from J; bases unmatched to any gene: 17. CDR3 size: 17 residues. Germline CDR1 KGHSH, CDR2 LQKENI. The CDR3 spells CASSSRGPGTAVDTQYF. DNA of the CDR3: TGTGCCAGCTCATCAAGGGGTCCCGGGACAGCCGTTGATACGCAGTATTTT. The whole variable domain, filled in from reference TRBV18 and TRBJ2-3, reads NAGVMQNPRHLVRRRGQEARLRCSPMKGHSHVYWYRQLPEEGLKFMVYLQKENIIDESGMPKERFSAEFPKEGPSILRIQQVVRGDSAAYFCASSSRGPGTAVDTQYFGPGTRLTVL.

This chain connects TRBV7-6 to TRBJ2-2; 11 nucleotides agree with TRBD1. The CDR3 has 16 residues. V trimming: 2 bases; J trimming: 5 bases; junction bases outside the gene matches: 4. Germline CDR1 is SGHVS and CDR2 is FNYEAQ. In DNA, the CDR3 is TGTGCCAGCAGCTTAACCGGGACAGGGGGGACCGGGGAGCTGTTTTTT. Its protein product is CASSLTGTGGTGELFF.

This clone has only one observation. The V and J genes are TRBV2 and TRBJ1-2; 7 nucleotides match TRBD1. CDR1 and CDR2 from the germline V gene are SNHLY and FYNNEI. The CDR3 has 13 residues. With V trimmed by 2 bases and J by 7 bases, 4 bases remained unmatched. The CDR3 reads CASSERGRGGYTF. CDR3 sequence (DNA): TGTGCCAGCAGTGAAAGGGGGCGAGGTGGCTACACCTTC. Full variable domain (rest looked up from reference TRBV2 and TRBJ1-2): EPEVTQTPSHQVTQMGQEVILRCVPISNHLYFYWYRQILGQKVEFLVSFYNNEISEKSEIFDDQFSVERPDGSNFTLKIRSTKLEDSAMYFCASSERGRGGYTFGSGTRLTVV.